This TCR beta chain appears in the sequencing data of a study of CXCR3-negative and CXCR3-positive naive CD8 T cells. Study observations and caveats: Naive subsets had comparable surface CD5, so TRB CDR3 properties gauged TCR strength. Memory cells diverged, while naive CXCR3-positive and CXCR3-negative cells had similar TRBV-TRBJ usage. CXCR3-positive naive cells carried more hydrophobic TRB CDR3s than CXCR3-negative ones.

With regard to this clonotype: The antigen is undetermined.

Each TRB cDNA library was prepared by 5' RACE (with UMI labels). From the 5' RACE reads, TCRdb lists one entry per CDR3 protein and no DNA. The table lists 150,000 to 160,000 distinct CDR3 sequences. Germline lookup yields CDR1 SEHNR and CDR2 FQNEAQ (reference sequence). The CDR3 is 14 amino acids. This chain connects TRBV7-9 to TRBJ2-6; TCRdb picks TRBD1, but there is no DNA to check that call. The source material was naive CXCR3+ CD8+ T cells from blood. The sample's subset: CD45RO-CCR7+CD27+CD95- naive CD8+ T cells expressing CXCR3 (TNR3+). The TCR was taken from a human donor in good health. Some clones in this sample may be carry-over from other donors' samples. CDR3 sequence reads: CASMGVAGANVLTF.